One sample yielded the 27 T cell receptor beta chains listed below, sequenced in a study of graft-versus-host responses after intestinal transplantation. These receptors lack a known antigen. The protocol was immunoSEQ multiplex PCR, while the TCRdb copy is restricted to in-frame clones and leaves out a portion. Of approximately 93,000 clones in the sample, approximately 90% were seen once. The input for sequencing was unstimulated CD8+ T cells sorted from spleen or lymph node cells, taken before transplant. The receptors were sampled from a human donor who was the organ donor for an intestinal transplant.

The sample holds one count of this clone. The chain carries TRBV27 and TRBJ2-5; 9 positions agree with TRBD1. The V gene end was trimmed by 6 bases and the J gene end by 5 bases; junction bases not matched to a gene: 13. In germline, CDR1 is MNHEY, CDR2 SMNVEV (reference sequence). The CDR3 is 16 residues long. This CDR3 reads CASRIFRDRAWETQYF. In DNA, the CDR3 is TGTGCCAGCAGAATCTTCCGGGACAGGGCGTGGGAGACCCAGTACTTC.

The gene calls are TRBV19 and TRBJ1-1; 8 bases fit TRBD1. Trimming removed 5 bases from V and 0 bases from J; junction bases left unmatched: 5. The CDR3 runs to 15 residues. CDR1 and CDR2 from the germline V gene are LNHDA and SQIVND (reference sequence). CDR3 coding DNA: TGTGCCAGTAGTGACGACAGGGGACTGAACACTGAAGCTTTCTTT. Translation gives CASSDDRGLNTEAFF.

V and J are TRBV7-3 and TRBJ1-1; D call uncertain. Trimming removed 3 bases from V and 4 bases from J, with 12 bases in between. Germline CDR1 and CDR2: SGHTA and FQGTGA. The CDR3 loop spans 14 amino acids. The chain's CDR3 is CASSFGGLGTEAFF. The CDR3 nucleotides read TGTGCCAGCAGCTTTGGCGGGTTGGGCACTGAAGCTTTCTTT.

The DNA of the CDR3 is TGTGCCAGCAGCGTAGGAAAGCCCCATGAGGTGTATTTT. Its protein product is CASSVGKPHEVYF. The V call is TRBV9, the J call TRBJ2-3, with no clear D. The germline V gene has CDR1 SGDLS and CDR2 YYNGEE. The CDR3 extends over 13 amino acids. Trimming left V 0 bases short and J 14 bases short, with 16 bases between.

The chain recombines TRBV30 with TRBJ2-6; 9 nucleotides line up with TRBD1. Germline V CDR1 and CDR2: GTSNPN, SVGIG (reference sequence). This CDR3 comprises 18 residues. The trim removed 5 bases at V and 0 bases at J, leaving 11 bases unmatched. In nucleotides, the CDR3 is TGTGCCTGGGAAAGGGACAGGGAACGCCCCTCTGGGGCCAACGTCCTGACTTTC. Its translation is CAWERDRERPSGANVLTF.

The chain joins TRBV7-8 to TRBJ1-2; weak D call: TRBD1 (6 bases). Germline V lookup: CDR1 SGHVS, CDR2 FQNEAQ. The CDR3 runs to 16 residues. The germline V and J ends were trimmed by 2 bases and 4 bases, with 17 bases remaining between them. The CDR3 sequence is CASSLWVTGIVYGYTF. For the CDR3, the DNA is TGTGCCAGCAGCTTATGGGTCACAGGGATCGTCTATGGCTACACCTTC. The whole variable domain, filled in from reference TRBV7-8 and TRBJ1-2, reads GAGVSQSPRYKVAKRGQDVALRCDPISGHVSLFWYQQALGQGPEFLTYFQNEAQLDKSGLPSDRFFAERPEGSVSTLKIQRTQQEDSAVYLCASSLWVTGIVYGYTFGSGTRLTVV.

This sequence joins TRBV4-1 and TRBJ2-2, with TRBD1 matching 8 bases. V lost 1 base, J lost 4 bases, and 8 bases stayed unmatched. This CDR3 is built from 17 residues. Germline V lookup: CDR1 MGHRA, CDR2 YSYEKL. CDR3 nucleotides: TGCGCCAGCAGCCAAGTCCCTGGGACAGGACCCACCGGGGAGCTGTTTTTT. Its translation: CASSQVPGTGPTGELFF.

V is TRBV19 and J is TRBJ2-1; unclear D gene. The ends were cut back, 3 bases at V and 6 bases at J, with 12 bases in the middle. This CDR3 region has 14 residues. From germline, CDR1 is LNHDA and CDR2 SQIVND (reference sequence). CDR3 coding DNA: TGTGCCAGTAGTATGGCACATCCCCTCAATGAGCAGTTCTTC. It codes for CASSMAHPLNEQFF.

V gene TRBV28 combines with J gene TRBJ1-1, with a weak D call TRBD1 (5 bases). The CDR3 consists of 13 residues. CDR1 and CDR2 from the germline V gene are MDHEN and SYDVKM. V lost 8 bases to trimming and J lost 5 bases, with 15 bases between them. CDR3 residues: CASGRGEETEAFF. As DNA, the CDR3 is TGTGCCAGCGGGAGGGGTGAAGAGACTGAAGCTTTCTTT.

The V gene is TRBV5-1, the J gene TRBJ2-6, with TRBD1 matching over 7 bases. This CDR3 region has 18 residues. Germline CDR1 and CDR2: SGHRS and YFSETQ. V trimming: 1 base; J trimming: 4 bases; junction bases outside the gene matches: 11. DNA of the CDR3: TGCGCCAGCAGCTTGACAGGGGTTCAATCGTCCGGGGCCAACGTCCTGACTTTC. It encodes CASSLTGVQSSGANVLTF.

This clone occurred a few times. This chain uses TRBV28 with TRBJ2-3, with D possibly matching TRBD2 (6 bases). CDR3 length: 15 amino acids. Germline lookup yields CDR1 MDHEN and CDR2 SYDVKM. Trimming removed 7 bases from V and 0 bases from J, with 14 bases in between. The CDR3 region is CASNSRDFSTDTQYF. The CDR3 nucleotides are TGTGCCAGCAATTCCAGGGACTTTAGCACAGATACGCAGTATTTT.

CDR3 DNA sequence: TGTGCCAGCAGCGAAGGTACCGGAGTGAACACTGAAGCTTTCTTT. Translated: CASSEGTGVNTEAFF. This chain uses TRBV5-6 with TRBJ1-1; D remains ambiguous. CDR1 and CDR2 (germline): SGHDT, YYEEEE. Deletions cut 4 bases from V and 0 bases from J, with 13 bases between. This CDR3 contains 15 residues.

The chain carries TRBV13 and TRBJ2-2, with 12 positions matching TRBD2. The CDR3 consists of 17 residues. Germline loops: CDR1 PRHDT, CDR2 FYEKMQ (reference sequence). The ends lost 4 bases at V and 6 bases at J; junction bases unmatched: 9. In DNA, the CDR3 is TGTGCCAGCAGCTCCGGACTAGCGGGGCTCTCGGCCGGGGAGCTGTTTTTT. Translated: CASSSGLAGLSAGELFF. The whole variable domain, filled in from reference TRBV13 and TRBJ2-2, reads AAGVIQSPRHLIKEKRETATLKCYPIPRHDTVYWYQQGPGQDPQFLISFYEKMQSDKGSIPDRFSAQQFSDYHSELNMSSLELGDSALYFCASSSGLAGLSAGELFFGEGSRLTVL.

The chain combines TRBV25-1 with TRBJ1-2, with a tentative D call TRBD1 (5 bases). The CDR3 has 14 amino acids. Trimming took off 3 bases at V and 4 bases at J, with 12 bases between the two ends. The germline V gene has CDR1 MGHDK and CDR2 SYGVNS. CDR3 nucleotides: TGTGCCAGCAGTGACAGATCAGGGCGCTATGGCTACACCTTC. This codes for CASSDRSGRYGYTF.

CDR3 DNA sequence: TGCGCCAGCAGCCAAAGTCGACTAGCGGCTAGCTACGAGCAGTACTTC. Translating gives CASSQSRLAASYEQYF. This sequence joins TRBV4-1 and TRBJ2-7, with 9 nucleotides matching TRBD2. This CDR3 spans 16 amino acids. V lost 2 bases to trimming and J lost 3 bases; unmatched junction nucleotides: 8. CDR1 MGHRA and CDR2 YSYEKL come from the germline V gene.

The DNA of the CDR3 is TGTGCCAGCAGTGCCTTCCACAGGGTGCATTCACCCCTCCACTTT. This encodes CASSAFHRVHSPLHF. This chain connects TRBV6-5 to TRBJ1-6, with a weak D call TRBD1 (6 bases). The CDR3 contains 15 residues. The germline gives CDR1 MNHEY, CDR2 SVGAGI. V lost 5 bases to trimming and J lost 8 bases, with 16 bases between them.

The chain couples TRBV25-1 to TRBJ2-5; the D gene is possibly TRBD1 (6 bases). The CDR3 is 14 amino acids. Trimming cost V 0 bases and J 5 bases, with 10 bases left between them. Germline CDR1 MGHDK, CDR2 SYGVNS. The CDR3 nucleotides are TGTGCCAGCAGTGAATATGGGGGCTCGGAGACCCAGTACTTC. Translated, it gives CASSEYGGSETQYF.

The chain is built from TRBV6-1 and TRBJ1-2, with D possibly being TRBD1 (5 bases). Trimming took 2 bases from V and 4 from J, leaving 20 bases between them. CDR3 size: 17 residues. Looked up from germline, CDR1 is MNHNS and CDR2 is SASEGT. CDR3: CASSENTPLGQTYGYTF. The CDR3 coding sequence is TGTGCCAGCAGTGAAAACACGCCCCTCGGACAAACCTATGGCTACACCTTC.

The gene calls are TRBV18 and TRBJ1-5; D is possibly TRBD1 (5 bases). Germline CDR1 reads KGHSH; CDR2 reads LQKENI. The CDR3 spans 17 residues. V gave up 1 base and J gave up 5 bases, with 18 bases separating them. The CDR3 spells CASSPLGNRKIDQPQHF. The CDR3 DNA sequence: TGTGCCAGCTCACCACTTGGTAACAGGAAGATCGATCAGCCCCAGCATTTT.

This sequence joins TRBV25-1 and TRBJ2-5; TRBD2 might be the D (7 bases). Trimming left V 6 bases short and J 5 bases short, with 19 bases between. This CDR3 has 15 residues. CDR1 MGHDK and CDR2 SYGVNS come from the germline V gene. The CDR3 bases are TGTGCCAGCAGCGAAGAGGCAGGGAGGGGGGAGACCCAGTACTTC. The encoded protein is CASSEEAGRGETQYF.

The CDR3 loop reads CASSQELAGVTSYNEQFF. CDR3 in DNA: TGTGCCAGCAGCCAGGAACTAGCGGGGGTAACTTCCTACAATGAGCAGTTCTTC. The chain carries TRBV4-2 and TRBJ2-1; 11 positions match TRBD2. After removal of 3 bases from V and 1 base from J, the junction contained 8 bases not matched to a gene. This CDR3 is 18 amino acids long. In germline, CDR1 is LGHNA, CDR2 YNFKEQ.

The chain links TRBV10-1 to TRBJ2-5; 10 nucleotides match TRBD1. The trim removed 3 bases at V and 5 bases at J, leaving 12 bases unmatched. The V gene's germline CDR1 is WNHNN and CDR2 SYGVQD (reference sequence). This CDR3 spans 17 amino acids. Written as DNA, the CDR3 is TGCGCCAGCAGTGATTTGCGACAGGGGGCTGGTTGGGAGACCCAGTACTTC. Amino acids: CASSDLRQGAGWETQYF.

The CDR3 DNA reads TGTGCCAGCAGCTTAGGGGCCGACAATGAGCAGTTCTTC. Its protein is CASSLGADNEQFF. The chain recombines TRBV7-9 with TRBJ2-1; D uncertain. The germline CDR1 and CDR2 sequences are SEHNR and FQNEAQ (reference sequence). V was shortened by 1 base and J by 5 bases, with 6 bases between the two germline ends. The CDR3 is 13 residues long. Variable domain in full (rest from reference TRBV7-9 and TRBJ2-1): DTGVSQNPRHKITKRGQNVTFRCDPISEHNRLYWYRQTLGQGPEFLTYFQNEAQLEKSRLLSDRFSAERPKGSFSTLEIQRTEQGDSAMYLCASSLGADNEQFFGPGTRLTVL.

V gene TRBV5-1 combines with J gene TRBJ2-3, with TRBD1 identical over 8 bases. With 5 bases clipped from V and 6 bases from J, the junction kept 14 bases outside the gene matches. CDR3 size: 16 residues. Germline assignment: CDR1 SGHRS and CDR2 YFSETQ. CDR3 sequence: CASRTPIGQGSDTQYF. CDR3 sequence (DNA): TGCGCCAGCAGGACACCAATTGGACAGGGTAGCGATACGCAGTATTTT.

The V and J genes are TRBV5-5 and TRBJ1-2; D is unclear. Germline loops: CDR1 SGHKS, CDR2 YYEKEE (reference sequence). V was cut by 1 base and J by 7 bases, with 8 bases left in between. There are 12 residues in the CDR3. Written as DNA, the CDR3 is TGTGCCAGCAGCTTGACCAACGGTGGCTACACCTTC. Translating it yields CASSLTNGGYTF.

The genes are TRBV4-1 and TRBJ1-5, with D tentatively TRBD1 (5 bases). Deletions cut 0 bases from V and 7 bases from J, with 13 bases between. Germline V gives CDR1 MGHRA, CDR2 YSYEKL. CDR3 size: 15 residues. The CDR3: CASSQEDRGGQPQHF. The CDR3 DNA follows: TGCGCCAGCAGCCAAGAGGATAGGGGCGGACAGCCCCAGCATTTT.

The CDR3 DNA follows: TGTGCCAGCACCCAGGGTACGGGAAACACCATATATTTT. Its protein product is CASTQGTGNTIYF. J is TRBJ1-3 and V is TRBV11-3, with D possibly matching TRBD1 (5 bases). The V and J ends lost 7 bases and 4 bases respectively, with 11 bases between them. Germline lookup yields CDR1 SGHNT and CDR2 YENEEA. There are 13 residues in the CDR3.